This is a list of T cell receptor beta chains from one sample in a study of regulatory T cells in long-lasting Graves disease. TCRdb re-called the multiplex PCR reads with MiXCR, one entry per CDR3 protein. The sample contains about 520,000 distinct CDR3 sequences, around 11% of which appear only once. A further study also used this sample, focusing on T cells in Graves' hyperthyroidism and ophthalmopathy.

Material: peripheral blood mononuclear cells (PBMCs), obtained at new diagnosis, from a patient treated with antithyroid drugs. These receptors all stem from a woman in her thirties with Graves disease. Both conserved end residues are part of each CDR3. The order of the fields is clone size, V gene, CDR3 protein. Some rows have no size entry. The others give once, few or many, or a class for an expanded clone.

abundance: NA; v_gene: TRBV4-2; CDR3aa: CASSQDFRTGGIYGYTF
abundance: many; v_gene: TRBV2; CDR3aa: CASRTGGVPTEAFF
abundance: many; v_gene: TRBV18; CDR3aa: CASAPDRVGNTEAFF
abundance: many; v_gene: TRBV5-1; CDR3aa: CASSLGTDGAFF
abundance: few; v_gene: TRBV19; CDR3aa: CATPVGRDLAGQPQHF
abundance: once; v_gene: TRBV5-6; CDR3aa: CASSPRVGTGYYGYTF
abundance: NA; v_gene: TRBV11-3; CDR3aa: CASNSTWYNEQFF
abundance: many; v_gene: TRBV7-9; CDR3aa: CASSLDSSGAQYF
abundance: many; v_gene: TRBV2; CDR3aa: CASSSELTEQYF
abundance: few; v_gene: TRBV6-2/TRBV6-3; CDR3aa: CASNPAQFPWPQHF
abundance: many; v_gene: TRBV30; CDR3aa: CAWSGTPGTGELFF
abundance: NA; v_gene: TRBV7-9; CDR3aa: CASVYPSGPPGRDTEAFF
abundance: few; v_gene: TRBV30; CDR3aa: CAWDRDNQPQHF
abundance: few; v_gene: TRBV28; CDR3aa: CASETSDYNEQFF
abundance: many; v_gene: TRBV5-5; CDR3aa: CASSPGGVSQETQYF
abundance: few; v_gene: TRBV25-1; CDR3aa: CASSESAVSFYEQYF
abundance: NA; v_gene: TRBV25-1; CDR3aa: CASSESGDLLTEAFF
abundance: NA; v_gene: TRBV6-1; CDR3aa: CATQKRQGTGANVLTF
abundance: NA; v_gene: TRBV7-2; CDR3aa: CASSLSARMDTEAFF
abundance: many; v_gene: TRBV2; CDR3aa: CASSDRGVNEQFF
abundance: NA; v_gene: TRBV7-2; CDR3aa: CASGRRAGWVDRQYF
abundance: NA; v_gene: TRBV20-1; CDR3aa: CSASLGSNQPQHF
abundance: few; v_gene: TRBV18; CDR3aa: CASSESGTPNEGELFF
abundance: NA; v_gene: TRBV18; CDR3aa: CASSPSQGSYGYTF
abundance: many; v_gene: TRBV2; CDR3aa: CASSPPGQGGNTQYF
abundance: many; v_gene: TRBV4-1; CDR3aa: CASSQEKDSTLHF
abundance: NA; v_gene: TRBV15; CDR3aa: CATSALTSGNYEQYF
abundance: NA; v_gene: TRBV19; CDR3aa: CASSGGAGRVDEQFF
abundance: many; v_gene: TRBV2; CDR3aa: CASKFGITPSTTDTQYF
abundance: many; v_gene: TRBV20-1; CDR3aa: CSTRGSYNEQFF
abundance: NA; v_gene: TRBV20-1; CDR3aa: CGADRMYNEQFF
abundance: few; v_gene: TRBV20-1; CDR3aa: CSGKTDRTYNEQFF
abundance: few; v_gene: TRBV7-9; CDR3aa: CASSLGVTLSTEAFF
abundance: many; v_gene: TRBV13; CDR3aa: CASSLHVGAEQYF
abundance: many; v_gene: TRBV28; CDR3aa: CASKEGQPSGNTIYF
abundance: few; v_gene: TRBV19; CDR3aa: CASSIDQTSPYTLYF